Listed below are T cell receptor beta chains from one sample, sequenced in a study of T cell responses to AZD1222 COVID-19 vaccine. Measured with immunoSEQ multiplex PCR; TCRdb has only the in-frame clones, and not every one. Of some 200,000 clones in the sample, roughly 91% were seen once. The sequenced sample was peripheral blood, obtained on day 0 of AZD1222 vaccination. All receptors derive from an adult in good health. Each CDR3 is given with its conserved first and last residue. The D gene is left open where the match is weak. Clone size is not always given. Where it is, it says once, few, many or a class for expanded clones.

NA,TRBV7-9,TRBD2,TRBJ2-1,CASSLAGVGYNEQFF,TGTGCCAGCAGTCTAGCGGGAGTAGGTTACAATGAGCAGTTCTTC
NA,TRBV11-2,TRBD1,TRBJ2-1,CASSLGVTGGRRNEQFF,TGTGCCAGCAGCTTGGGCGTAACAGGGGGTAGACGCAATGAGCAGTTCTTC
NA,TRBV10-3,TRBD2,TRBJ2-1,CAIRSSGKSSYNEQFF,TGTGCCATCAGGTCTAGCGGGAAAAGCTCCTACAATGAGCAGTTCTTC
NA,TRBV2,NA,TRBJ1-6,CASSARQNNSPLHF,TGTGCCAGCAGTGCGAGGCAAAATAATTCACCCCTCCACTTT
NA,TRBV7-9,TRBD1,TRBJ2-7,CASSSRTGLRYEQYF,TGTGCCAGCAGCTCTAGGACAGGGCTTCGCTACGAGCAGTACTTC
NA,TRBV7-7,TRBD2,TRBJ2-2,CASSRGAGDTGELFF,TGTGCTAGCAGCCGCGGAGCGGGGGACACCGGGGAGCTGTTTTTT
NA,TRBV29-1,TRBD1,TRBJ1-1,CSAPGTGGTEAFF,TGCAGCGCACCCGGGACAGGGGGGACTGAAGCTTTCTTT
once,TRBV7-9,NA,TRBJ2-3,CASSPRLADTQYF,TGTGCCAGCAGCCCCCGTCTGGCAGATACGCAGTATTTT
once,TRBV29-1,NA,TRBJ1-5,CSVDYKYSNQPQHF,TGCAGCGTTGACTATAAATATAGCAATCAGCCCCAGCATTTT
NA,TRBV5-1,TRBD1,TRBJ2-7,CASSPQGGLYEQYF,TGCGCCAGCAGCCCTCAAGGGGGCCTTTACGAGCAGTACTTC
NA,TRBV21-1,NA,TRBJ2-1,CASSKMAGKRDNEQFF,TGTGCCAGCAGCAAAATGGCAGGGAAGAGGGACAATGAGCAGTTCTTC
NA,TRBV11-2,NA,TRBJ1-1,CASSLGGPVGAFF,TGTGCCAGCAGCTTAGGGGGTCCGGTAGGAGCTTTCTTT
NA,TRBV4-1,TRBD2,TRBJ2-1,CASSLGTSGGSTYNEQFF,TGCGCCAGCAGCCTAGGGACTAGCGGGGGGTCAACCTACAATGAGCAGTTCTTC
once,TRBV3-1/TRBV3-2,TRBD2,TRBJ2-5,CASSQGSSGVGVETQYF,TGTGCCAGCAGCCAAGGGTCCAGCGGGGTGGGAGTAGAGACCCAGTACTTC
NA,TRBV23-1,NA,TRBJ1-5,CASSHFRSYGPQHF,TGCGCCAGCAGTCATTTTCGGAGCTACGGGCCCCAGCATTTT
NA,TRBV18,NA,TRBJ2-7,CASPGARNPYEQYF,TGTGCCAGCCCCGGGGCCAGGAACCCTTACGAGCAGTACTTC
NA,TRBV7-9,NA,TRBJ2-7,CASRADGTYEQYF,TGTGCCAGCAGGGCGGACGGAACCTACGAGCAGTACTTC
NA,TRBV5-4,TRBD1,TRBJ1-2,CASSLVARGWTNYGYTF,TGTGCCAGCAGCTTGGTTGCCAGGGGGTGGACTAACTATGGCTACACCTTC
NA,TRBV5-8,TRBD1,TRBJ2-7,CASSLRDRGTYEQYF,TGTGCCAGCAGCTTGAGGGACAGGGGAACCTACGAGCAGTACTTC
NA,TRBV2,NA,TRBJ1-1,CANTQGLMYAEAFF,TGTGCCAATACTCAAGGGCTTATGTACGCTGAAGCTTTCTTT
NA,TRBV5-1,TRBD2,TRBJ2-3,CASSPGLAGPLSTDTQYF,TGCGCCAGCAGCCCCGGACTAGCGGGGCCCCTTAGCACAGATACGCAGTATTTT
NA,TRBV18,TRBD1,TRBJ2-1,CASSPGQGSPYNEQFF,TGTGCCAGCTCACCAGGACAGGGGAGTCCCTACAATGAGCAGTTCTTC
NA,TRBV2,NA,TRBJ1-1,CASSYRDEAFF,TGTGCCAGCAGTTACAGGGATGAAGCTTTCTTT
once,TRBV6-1,TRBD1,TRBJ2-7,CASSEQGASYEQYF,TGTGCCAGCAGTGAACAGGGGGCGTCCTACGAGCAGTACTTC
few,TRBV19,NA,TRBJ2-7,CASRKTGRDEQYF,TGTGCCAGTAGGAAGACAGGGAGGGACGAGCAGTACTTC
NA,TRBV6-5,NA,TRBJ1-2,CASSSGYVGYGYTF,TGTGCCAGCAGTTCCGGATATGTCGGCTATGGCTACACCTTC
NA,TRBV3-1/TRBV3-2,NA,TRBJ2-3,CATEDVGDTQYF,TGTGCCACCGAGGATGTAGGAGATACGCAGTATTTT
NA,TRBV28,TRBD1,TRBJ1-6,CASSPGDRYSPLHF,TGTGCCAGCAGCCCCGGGGACAGGTATTCACCCCTCCACTTT
NA,TRBV6-1,TRBD1,TRBJ2-1,CASSAQGQGDFIDEQFF,TGTGCCAGCAGTGCGCAGGGACAGGGTGATTTTATCGATGAGCAGTTCTTC
NA,TRBV7-8,TRBD2,TRBJ2-7,CASSLGHVAGGTGSYEQYF,TGTGCCAGCAGCTTAGGCCACGTAGCGGGGGGTACAGGGAGCTACGAGCAGTACTTC
NA,TRBV5-4,TRBD1,TRBJ2-5,CASSLASRTGQETQYF,TGTGCCAGCAGCTTGGCCTCTAGGACAGGGCAAGAGACCCAGTACTTC
NA,TRBV2,NA,TRBJ1-4,CASTKNRARNEKLFF,TGTGCCAGCACGAAAAACAGGGCTCGGAATGAAAAACTGTTTTTT
NA,TRBV5-6,TRBD1,TRBJ2-2,CASSLVFLTGASTGELFF,TGTGCCAGCAGCTTGGTATTTCTGACAGGGGCGAGCACCGGGGAGCTGTTTTTT
NA,TRBV27,NA,TRBJ1-1,CASSFRQVNTEAFF,TGTGCCAGCAGTTTTCGGCAGGTGAACACTGAAGCTTTCTTT
NA,TRBV7-3,TRBD2,TRBJ2-7,CASSLGLAGPQGSYEQYF,TGTGCCAGCAGCCTGGGACTAGCGGGGCCCCAGGGCTCCTACGAGCAGTACTTC
NA,TRBV28,TRBD1,TRBJ1-1,CATRDGDSPTEAFF,TGTGCCACCCGTGATGGGGACAGCCCCACTGAAGCTTTCTTT
few,TRBV29-1,NA,TRBJ2-7,CSVVRDTSYEQYF,TGCAGCGTGGTACGGGACACTTCCTACGAGCAGTACTTC